This TCR beta chain appears in the sequencing data of a study of cytomegalovirus exposure and HLA in healthy donors (dated by TCRdb to the late 2010s). Study-level background: An earlier analysis of approximately 640 of the donors reported 250 to 300 Gb of sequence data and around 110 million unique TCR beta sequences from some 180 million T cells. Around 330 gigabases of sequencing data and 75 million to 85 million unique TCR sequences made up an early release that covered several hundred HLA-typed donors. Of the roughly 400 genotyped donors, about 84% fell in the genetic ancestry cluster associated with self-reported Caucasian donors. The study aimed to test whether cataloging public T cell receptors could reveal signatures of past pathogen exposure. Using immunosequencing, the study profiled T cell repertoires from 500 to 800 subjects and related those repertoires to cytomegalovirus serostatus. A separate validation cohort of 100 to 150 different subjects was used in addition to the roughly 670-subject first cohort. The study combined high-throughput TCR immunosequencing, statistical association of individual TCRs with disease status, and machine learning to predict cytomegalovirus infection status. A later analysis re-examined previously published TCR beta repertoires from hundreds of donors and added high-resolution HLA genotyping to investigate patterns of TCR occurrence. Rather than using new phenotypic data, the later analysis identified candidate immune exposures from TCR beta sequences and from how often those sequences occurred across donors. An earlier analysis of nearly 600 of the donors applied high-throughput TCR beta sequencing to assess whether each TCR beta V gene segment acted as functional or pseudogenic. Donor age, sex, ethnicity and CMV serostatus were compiled together with the repertoire data. A later genetic analysis took genome-wide SNP genotypes for 398 of the 666 donors and used that subset as a discovery cohort. Every repertoire in the discovery cohort had been generated on one and the same sequencing platform. Both class I and class II loci were covered by HLA typing, at four-digit resolution. Typing coverage varied by locus: 629-630 donors for A, B, C, DRB1 and DQB1; more than 500 for DQA1; around 570 for DPA1; around 490 for DPB1. Roughly five DR-DQ haplotypes were treated as single units for association and clustering because of strong linkage in the cohort. Among some 410 genotyped donors of the cohort, an average of around 250,000 unique TCR beta nucleotide sequences was sequenced per donor, of which about 19% were non-productive. What the research found in general, with its limitations: A group of highly shared sequence variants was considered likely to be a technical artifact of the sequencing pipeline. According to a later analysis, TCR association rates differed among HLA loci, with DRB1 alleles showing the most associated TCRs and HLA-C alleles showing the fewest. In a later analysis, most CMV-associated TCR beta chains were found to appear HLA-restricted, with HLA associations seemingly driven largely by CMV exposure. In a later genetic analysis, fewer N-insertions in productive TCRs were reported among donors in an Asian-associated ancestry cluster than the approximately 670-donor mean. HLA typing was unavailable for some donors at each locus, so association tests used only the typed subset. Correlated functional status among segregating V segments might reflect linkage disequilibrium, but an unknown experimental factor could not be ruled out. The study listed approximately 160 TCR beta chains as associated with cytomegalovirus. Because counts were too low, about 18 rarely observed V segments, including chromosome 9 orphons, were excluded from the earlier analysis of 587 of the donors. Assigning TCR associations to individual alleles was difficult when HLA alleles, especially DR and DQ, strongly co-occurred. In a later analysis, HLA-associated TCR beta chains were found to be more clonally expanded and to have lower generation probabilities than equally common non-associated chains. A later genetic analysis associated a missense DCLRE1C variant with V-gene and J-gene trimming of TCR beta chains, and an independent cohort replicated the association. Only TCR beta chains were sequenced in this cohort, and the absence of alpha or paired-chain data limited detectable features. Presence/absence analyses assumed roughly uniform sequencing depth across donors, an assumption that may not hold. Because the 87-base-pair reads could not distinguish some IMGT-functional V segments, including TRBV6-2 and TRBV6-3, those segments were excluded. According to the authors, the approach could potentially be generalized to other disease states and immunological phenotypes. While some public TCRs were present in many individuals, most TCR sequences turned up only very rarely across donors. At a false discovery rate of 0.05, a later analysis linked some 17,000 TCR beta sequences to specific HLA alleles. A later analysis reported that several top co-occurrence clusters appeared linked to parvovirus B19, influenza, CMV and Epstein-Barr virus. An earlier analysis of some 560 of the donors showed that most TCR beta V segments appeared in productive rearrangements either about 87% or about 30% of the time, which broadly matched IMGT annotations. A further reported finding was that TCR beta sequences accurately predicted the HLA-A and HLA-B alleles for most subjects in the first cohort. The classifier was reported to diagnose cytomegalovirus status with high specificity and sensitivity in both the original and validation cohorts. The only immune exposure information available for the cohort was CMV serostatus. Three of the identified cytomegalovirus-associated TCR beta chains were confirmed in vitro to be specific for cytomegalovirus antigens.

From its cysteine to its phenylalanine, the CDR3 spans 13 amino acids. Of all the DNA, just the CDR3 is kept, 39 bases in frame from base 1. Cut back by 9 bases and 6 bases, the V and J ends lie 15 bases apart. CDR1 KGHSH and CDR2 LQKENI are derived from the germline V gene. The cohort consisted of more than 650 healthy bone marrow donors. All cohort members were sampled while nominally healthy, although unrecorded immune exposures were likely present. The donor tested CMV seropositive, placing the donor among the roughly 300 seropositive members of the cohort. A peripheral blood sample was collected from each donor, and TCR beta sequencing was performed on peripheral blood mononuclear cells. Genomic DNA extraction from the blood cell samples was performed with the Qiagen DNeasy Blood Extraction Kit. This clone was seen more than once but under ten times. Its antigen is currently not known. No base qualities exist here, and no much larger clone lies one base off it.

Receptors were amplified or captured by the immunoSEQ multiplex PCR assay. For the multiplex PCR, a mixture combining 60 forward primers for TCR Vbeta segments and 13 reverse primers for TCR Jbeta segments was used. The CDR3 region of rearranged TCR beta genes was amplified from genomic DNA by a multiplex PCR assay. The amplified TCR beta libraries were sequenced on the Illumina HiSeq System as 87-base-pair reads. Concerning the study's data processing: Across the roughly 700 repertoires, a later analysis counted 75 million to 90 million unique TCR beta chains, around 11 million of which were shared by at least two donors. Raw reads were error-corrected and collapsed into unique sequences by a nearest-neighbor algorithm in which closely related sequences were merged to remove PCR and sequencing errors. V, D and J gene segments were assigned by aligning CDR3 sequences to IMGT reference sequences. Each retained sequence needed at least a six-nucleotide match to both a V gene segment and a J gene segment. Rearrangements were classified as productive when the CDR3 lacked stop codons and remained in frame with V and J, and all other rearrangements were classified as non-productive. Following IMGT convention, CDR3 was defined as the stretch from the second conserved V-encoded cysteine to the conserved J-encoded phenylalanine. Sequences without an unambiguous match to a single V gene segment were excluded from the earlier analysis of a few hundred of the donors. In an earlier analysis of approximately 550 of the donors, V segments were called functional above 56.7% productive rearrangements and were called segregating when the between-donor standard deviation exceeded 5%. A statistical classification framework was built to diagnose cytomegalovirus status from the catalog of TCR beta chain sequences. V and J gene assignment, in a later analysis, came from comparing TCR nucleotide sequences with IMGT/GENE-DB human TR gene sequences. The TCRdist pipeline was used in a later analysis to assign CDR3 sequences and most-parsimonious VDJ recombination scenarios. A later analysis defined each TCR beta chain by its CDR3 amino acid sequence plus V-gene family, and excluded reads lacking a unique V-gene family. In a later analysis, around 600 highly shared, low-generation-probability nucleotide sequences were removed to address suspected cross-contamination and a sequencing artifact. For each public chain, a later analysis derived a clonal expansion index from normalized ranks of inferred template counts within each repertoire. A later analysis computed generation probabilities with a VDJ recombination model fitted to out-of-frame rearrangements, and checked the results against IGoR. In a later analysis, TCR-TCR, TCR-HLA and TCR-CMV co-occurrence was scored with hypergeometric tests, and a repertoire-size bias correction was applied to TCR pairs. In a later analysis, false discovery rates were estimated by permuting HLA or CMV assignments 20 times. In a later analysis, co-occurring TCRs were grouped using DBSCAN, with TCRdist sequence similarity added in when clustering inside HLA-allele-positive subsets. Co-occurrence clustering excluded repertoires with fewer than 30,000 or more than 120,000 public chains, plus five with anomalous nucleotide sharing. TCRdb obtained this table from immuneACCESS and retained in-frame rearrangements with V and J assigned. These tables miss some clones; where compared with another copy, unresolved V genes account for less than half of the shortfall, and the remainder is unexplained. V, J and clone size reflect that table, while D and trimming were determined from the DNA. Across this sample there are about 160,000 clones, with roughly 84% seen only once. The top ten constitute about 6.8% of the sample.

Sequenced material: PBMCs. The V and J genes are TRBV18 and TRBJ1-5; perhaps TRBD1 is the D gene, with 6 bases matching. The receptor comes from a man aged 45-60 years in good health and CMV-seropositive. The DNA sequence reads TGTGCCAGGGGCACAGGGTTAGGTCAGCCCCAGCATTTT. This translates into CARGTGLGQPQHF.